This T cell receptor beta chain was captured by sequencing in a study of long-term antiretroviral therapy in people with HIV. Trimming cost V 5 bases and J 0 bases; bases outside gene matches: 7. Germline lookup yields CDR1 SGHAT and CDR2 FQNNGV. The CDR3 is made up of 16 amino acids. Assay version v3.0 of immunoSEQ was used, and it was run at survey level. Using immunoSEQ multiplex PCR, the repertoire was profiled, and TCRdb retains in-frame clones only, with some absent. The data contain 23,000 or so clones, roughly 77% of them singletons. The TCR sequence derives from a woman aged 35 to 49 with HIV. The specimen comprised unsorted PBMCs, sampled 0.5 years after starting antiretroviral therapy. V gene TRBV11-2 combines with J gene TRBJ1-3, with 7 bases that match TRBD1. The CDR3 region has the DNA TGTGCCAGCAGCGCGGGACAGCTTATCTCTGGAAACACCATATATTTT. It specifies CASSAGQLISGNTIYF.